These 28 T cell receptor beta chains were all obtained from the same sample, sequenced in a study of PD-L1 blockade in urothelial cancer. Data came from immunoSEQ multiplex PCR; TCRdb stores just in-frame clones and leaves some out. This sample has 100,000 to 150,000 clones, with about 81% found just once. Time point denoted: pretreatment peripheral blood. Material: PBMCs, obtained around atezolizumab (anti-PD-L1) treatment. The receptors shown here come from a man aged 45 to 65 with urothelial cancer.

This clone appeared once. The V gene is TRBV6-6, the J gene TRBJ2-1, with 7 bases lining up with TRBD1. Trimming cost V 6 bases and J 0 bases; bases outside gene matches: 5. Germline V lookup: CDR1 MNHNY, CDR2 SVGAGI (reference sequence). The CDR3 loop spans 15 amino acids. This chain's CDR3 is CASSTDRSSYNEQFF. The CDR3 coding sequence is TGTGCCAGCAGCACGGACAGGTCCTCCTACAATGAGCAGTTCTTC.

The chain combines TRBV10-3 with TRBJ2-4, with 10 bases that match TRBD1. The V segment lost 10 bases and the J segment 7 bases; nucleotides outside the gene matches: 4. Germline-derived CDR1 and CDR2 are ENHRY and SYGVKD. The CDR3 length is 12 residues. For the CDR3, the DNA is TGTGCCAACGGACAGGGGGGGAACATTCAGTACTTC. Its translation: CANGQGGNIQYF.

This sequence joins TRBV10-2 and TRBJ2-2, with TRBD1 matching over 7 bases. CDR1 and CDR2 (germline): WSHSY, SAAADI. J gave up 1 base and V 4 bases, and 6 bases lay outside the gene matches. This CDR3 contains 16 residues. CDR3 protein: CASSVPRTGNTGELFF. For the CDR3, the DNA is TGCGCCAGCAGTGTCCCTCGGACAGGGAACACCGGGGAGCTGTTTTTT.

This chain joins TRBV5-4 and TRBJ1-4; D not certain. This CDR3 has 14 amino acids. V was clipped by 8 bases and J by 2 bases, with 13 bases between them. Germline CDR1 is SGHNT and CDR2 is YYREEE (reference sequence). DNA for the CDR3: TGTGCCAGTACCCCAGGAGGGACTAATGAAAAACTGTTTTTT. This translates into CASTPGGTNEKLFF.

The V and J genes are TRBV7-9 and TRBJ2-1, with 8 bases fitting TRBD1. V lost 11 bases and J lost 6; bases outside the gene matches: 12. Germline CDR1 SEHNR, CDR2 FQNEAQ (reference sequence). The CDR3 is 14 amino acids. The CDR3 loop is CAGRRTGSVNEQFF. The CDR3 nucleotides are TGTGCCGGACGTAGGACAGGGAGTGTCAATGAGCAGTTCTTC.

The chain joins TRBV28 to TRBJ2-7, with 10 bases fitting TRBD1. The CDR3 sequence is 14 residues long. Germline V gene lookup returns CDR1 MDHEN and CDR2 SYDVKM. Unmatched junction bases numbered 1, after V lost 2 bases and J lost 3 bases. CDR3 residues: CASSLGTGVYEQYF. CDR3 DNA: TGTGCCAGCAGTTTAGGGACAGGGGTCTACGAGCAGTACTTC.

V usage is TRBV5-1 and J usage is TRBJ2-3; a possible D gene is TRBD2 (5 bases). Trimming removed 4 bases at V and 4 bases at J, with 19 bases between. The length of the CDR3 is 16 residues. The V gene's germline CDR1 is SGHRS and CDR2 YFSETQ. The DNA for the CDR3 is TGCGCCAGCAGCCTTAGGGTGGCGGGCGGGTCAGATACGCAGTATTTT. It encodes CASSLRVAGGSDTQYF.

The rearrangement links TRBV18 to TRBJ2-1, with 9 bases matching TRBD2. Per the germline V gene, CDR1 is KGHSH and CDR2 is LQKENI. Germline trimming cut 0 bases from V and 15 bases from J; bases unmatched to any gene: 6. CDR3 size: 13 residues. Written as DNA, the CDR3 is TGTGCCAGCTCACCACCAGGAGGCGGGAGGGCGTTCTTC. Protein sequence: CASSPPGGGRAFF.

The DNA of the CDR3 is TGTGCCAGCGGGTGGCAGGGGGTTTACCAAGAGACCCAGTACTTC. This sequence encodes CASGWQGVYQETQYF. The chain combines TRBV7-8 with TRBJ2-5; TRBD1 matches at 7 bases. There are 15 residues in the CDR3. Trimming removed 8 bases from V and 0 bases from J; junction bases left unmatched: 9. Germline V CDR1 and CDR2: SGHVS, FQNEAQ.

The chain carries TRBV19 and TRBJ1-1; TRBD1 agrees at 7 bases. The CDR3 totals 13 residues. CDR1 and CDR2 (germline): LNHDA, SQIVND (reference sequence). After removal of 7 bases from V and 1 base from J, the junction contained 3 bases not matched to a gene. Here the CDR3 reads CASTDRPNTEAFF. In DNA form, the CDR3 reads TGTGCCAGTACGGACAGGCCGAACACTGAAGCTTTCTTT.

The rearrangement uses TRBV6-5 and TRBJ2-7; 7 nucleotides agree with TRBD2. V lost 4 bases to trimming and J lost 4 bases; unmatched junction nucleotides: 10. Germline lookup yields CDR1 MNHEY and CDR2 SVGAGI. The CDR3 sequence is 15 residues long. The CDR3 region has the DNA TGTGCCAGCAGTTCTCCGACGGGGGGAATTTACGAGCAGTACTTC. Protein sequence: CASSSPTGGIYEQYF.

The chain links TRBV7-3 to TRBJ2-7; D gene ambiguous. CDR3 length equals 13 residues. The germline gives CDR1 SGHTA, CDR2 FQGTGA. Trimming pared 8 bases from V and 2 bases from J, leaving 13 bases between. As DNA, the CDR3 is TGTGCCAGCTCCCCAGGCCCCACCTACGAGCAGTACTTC. Amino acid sequence: CASSPGPTYEQYF. Variable domain in full (rest from reference TRBV7-3 and TRBJ2-7): GAGVSQTPSNKVTEKGKYVELRCDPISGHTALYWYRQSLGQGPEFLIYFQGTGAADDSGLPNDRFFAVRPEGSVSTLKIQRTERGDSAVYLCASSPGPTYEQYFGPGTRLTVT.

V usage is TRBV21-1 and J usage is TRBJ1-1. TRBV21-1 is a pseudogene locus. The CDR3 has 14 amino acids. The CDR3: CASSPILENTEAFF. CDR3 in DNA: TGTGCCAGCAGCCCTATTCTTGAGAACACTGAAGCTTTCTTT.

The V and J genes are TRBV7-8 and TRBJ2-7; possible D gene TRBD2, 6 bases. With 1 base removed from V and 2 bases from J, the gap between germline ends came to 15 bases. The CDR3 consists of 16 residues. Per the germline V gene, CDR1 is SGHVS and CDR2 is FQNEAQ. The CDR3 DNA reads TGTGCCAGCAGCTTAGAGGGAGGACTAACTACCTACGAGCAGTACTTC. Its translation is CASSLEGGLTTYEQYF. Looking up the rest from reference TRBV7-8 and TRBJ2-7 gives the full variable domain: GAGVSQSPRYKVAKRGQDVALRCDPISGHVSLFWYQQALGQGPEFLTYFQNEAQLDKSGLPSDRFFAERPEGSVSTLKIQRTQQEDSAVYLCASSLEGGLTTYEQYFGPGTRLTVT.

The chain is built from TRBV9 and TRBJ2-3; 7 positions agree with TRBD2. The trim removed 4 bases at V and 6 bases at J, leaving 14 bases unmatched. From germline, CDR1 is SGDLS and CDR2 YYNGEE. The CDR3 has 16 amino acids. CDR3 bases: TGTGCCAGCAGCACATCCGGGGGGACTCAAGGTGATACGCAGTATTTT. Its protein product is CASSTSGGTQGDTQYF.

This clone has just a few counts. This rearrangement joins TRBV7-9 to TRBJ2-3; 9 bases map to TRBD2. With V trimmed by 3 bases and J by 3 bases, 13 bases remained unmatched. Germline V gene lookup returns CDR1 SEHNR and CDR2 FQNEAQ (reference sequence). The CDR3 runs 18 residues. In DNA form, the CDR3 reads TGTGCCAGCAGCTTTTTCGGCTCTGGCGGGAGGGTAACAGATACGCAGTATTTT. This translates into CASSFFGSGGRVTDTQYF.

This clone was detected only once. V is TRBV2 and J is TRBJ2-2, with 10 bases lining up with TRBD1. Trimming at V came to 6 bases and at J to 7 bases, leaving 2 bases not matched to a gene. The germline V gene has CDR1 SNHLY and CDR2 FYNNEI. The CDR3 loop spans 13 amino acids. The CDR3: CASRGQGIGELFF. In DNA, the CDR3 is TGTGCCAGCAGGGGACAGGGGATCGGGGAGCTGTTTTTT.

The chain is built from TRBV18 and TRBJ2-7; the match to TRBD1 covers 12 bases. V lost 3 bases and J lost 6; bases outside the gene matches: 9. Germline V gene lookup returns CDR1 KGHSH and CDR2 LQKENI. This CDR3 has 16 amino acids. The CDR3 spells CASSPQFGTGGGEQYF. CDR3 nucleotide sequence: TGTGCCAGCTCACCGCAATTTGGGACAGGGGGCGGCGAGCAGTACTTC.

V and J are TRBV7-9 and TRBJ1-5; perhaps TRBD1 as D (5 bases). V shed 0 bases and J shed 6 bases, with 9 bases lying between them. From germline, CDR1 is SEHNR and CDR2 FQNEAQ (reference sequence). The CDR3 is 14 amino acids. CDR3: CASSLAGGGQPQHF. The CDR3 nucleotides are TGTGCCAGCAGCTTAGCTGGGGGAGGTCAGCCCCAGCATTTT.

The genes are TRBV2 and TRBJ1-1, with TRBD1 matching over 10 bases. CDR1 is SNHLY, CDR2 FYNNEI, per germline. The CDR3 extends over 13 amino acids. Trimming removed 8 bases from V and 4 bases from J; junction bases left unmatched: 4. The CDR3 loop reads CASGTGVFTEAFF. For the CDR3, the DNA is TGTGCCAGCGGGACAGGGGTATTCACTGAAGCTTTCTTT.

The V call is TRBV19, the J call TRBJ2-1; TRBD2 aligns across 9 bases. The CDR3 loop spans 16 amino acids. Losses at the gene ends were 6 bases for V and 4 bases for J; bases not matched to a gene: 10. From germline, CDR1 is LNHDA and CDR2 SQIVND (reference sequence). The CDR3 region is CASSPTGAGGYNEQFF. CDR3 in DNA: TGTGCCAGTAGCCCCACAGGGGCGGGAGGGTACAATGAGCAGTTCTTC.

This rearrangement joins TRBV19 to TRBJ1-5; 7 bases agree with TRBD1. The germline V gene has CDR1 LNHDA and CDR2 SQIVND (reference sequence). The CDR3 spans 21 residues. The junction had 28 bases not matched to a gene; V was cut back by 7 bases and J by 4 bases. CDR3 nucleotide sequence: TGTGCCAGTACACCGATGGGCCAGATGCTCCCGACGGACAGGCTAAATCAGCCCCAGCATTTT. Its translation is CASTPMGQMLPTDRLNQPQHF.

The V gene is TRBV19, the J gene TRBJ1-2, with 9 bases fitting TRBD1. J gave up 11 bases and V 6 bases, and 10 bases lay outside the gene matches. Germline values: CDR1 LNHDA, CDR2 SQIVND (reference sequence). The CDR3 has 13 residues. The DNA of the CDR3 is TGTGCCAGTAGGAGGGACAGGGCCACGGGTTACACCTTC. This codes for CASRRDRATGYTF.

The chain couples TRBV18 to TRBJ2-6; D ambiguous. Germline V gene data show CDR1 as KGHSH and CDR2 as LQKENI. Trimming removed 4 bases from V and 0 bases from J, with 7 bases in between. This CDR3 has 15 amino acids. The CDR3, as DNA: TGTGCCAGCTCACGTACCGGCTCTGGGGCCAACGTCCTGACTTTC. It translates to CASSRTGSGANVLTF.

The table lists this clone with a count of one. This chain connects TRBV6-6 to TRBJ1-5; TRBD1 might be the D (5 bases). The CDR3 sequence is 14 residues long. The germline CDR1 and CDR2 sequences are MNHNY and SVGAGI (reference sequence). Trimming pared 6 bases from V and 5 bases from J, leaving 14 bases between. The CDR3 DNA sequence: TGTGCCAGCAGGCACCCCGACAGTTATCAGCCCCAGCATTTT. This codes for CASRHPDSYQPQHF.

V and J are TRBV28 and TRBJ2-7; 7 bases are a match to TRBD2. The V gene's germline CDR1 is MDHEN and CDR2 SYDVKM. The CDR3 has 12 amino acids. V trimming: 9 bases; J trimming: 0 bases; junction bases outside the gene matches: 2. CDR3 in amino acids: CARGRASYEQYF. The CDR3 coding sequence is TGTGCCAGGGGGAGGGCCTCCTACGAGCAGTACTTC.

The V call is TRBV2, the J call TRBJ2-5; TRBD1 is a possible D gene (6 bases). Trimming took off 6 bases at V and 2 bases at J, with 10 bases between the two ends. In germline, CDR1 is SNHLY, CDR2 FYNNEI. This CDR3 is built from 13 residues. CDR3 coding DNA: TGTGCCAGCAGCGAGGACAGTCAAGAGACCCAGTACTTC. Translation: CASSEDSQETQYF.

The V gene is TRBV19, the J gene TRBJ2-2; 8 bases are shared with TRBD1. Germline V gives CDR1 LNHDA, CDR2 SQIVND (reference sequence). V shed 7 bases and J 6 bases; nucleotides not matched to a gene: 10. The length of the CDR3 is 15 residues. The CDR3 DNA reads as TGTGCCAGTACTACAGGGGGGCTTATCCCCGGGGAGCTGTTTTTT. Residues: CASTTGGLIPGELFF.